Below are 13 T cell receptor beta chains sequenced from a single sample in a study of CD8 T cells in Susac syndrome. Roughly 0.45 to 1 ug RNA was reverse transcribed with random hexamers. Using its own MiXCR run on the immunoSEQ multiplex PCR reads, TCRdb lists one record per CDR3 protein. Found here are around 53,000 distinct CDR3 sequences, over 90% of them singletons; the top ten hold 0.75%. Material: CD8+ T cells from PBMCs. These receptors were obtained from a human donor with Susac syndrome.

This chain links TRBV30 with TRBJ1-2; D is uncertain. The CDR3 extends over 16 amino acids. The V end was cut by 4 bases, the J end by 3 bases, with 21 bases between. CDR1 GTSNPN and CDR2 SVGIG come from the germline V gene (reference sequence). CDR3 nucleotide sequence: TGTGCCTGGATTAAAGCGTACAGTCCGCTGCACTATGGCTACACCTTC. This encodes CAWIKAYSPLHYGYTF.

This chain uses TRBV2 with TRBJ1-1; D is ambiguous. The V gene's germline CDR1 is SNHLY and CDR2 FYNNEI. Trimming pared 10 bases from V and 5 bases from J, leaving 11 bases between. This CDR3 has 11 residues. CDR3 residues: CAIGLPTEAFF. As DNA, the CDR3 is TGTGCCATCGGCCTTCCGACTGAAGCTTTCTTT.

The rearrangement uses TRBV27 and TRBJ1-2; possibly TRBD1 for D (5 bases). Germline V gene data show CDR1 as MNHEY and CDR2 as SMNVEV (reference sequence). There are 14 residues in the CDR3. V lost 7 bases and J 4 bases, leaving 16 bases between the germline ends. In DNA, the CDR3 is TGTGCCAGCATGCCGGGGGGATTGACCTATGGCTACACCTTC. Translating gives CASMPGGLTYGYTF.

V and J are TRBV2 and TRBJ2-5, with D possibly being TRBD2 (6 bases). The germline V and J ends were trimmed by 11 bases and 2 bases, with 15 bases remaining between them. Germline lookup yields CDR1 SNHLY and CDR2 FYNNEI. The CDR3 spans 13 residues. The CDR3 region has the DNA TGTGCCCCCCTTCGGGGAGGTCAAGAGACCCAGTACTTC. This codes for CAPLRGGQETQYF. Together with reference TRBV2 and TRBJ2-5, the CDR3 gives the full variable domain: EPEVTQTPSHQVTQMGQEVILRCVPISNHLYFYWYRQILGQKVEFLVSFYNNEISEKSEIFDDQFSVERPDGSNFTLKIRSTKLEDSAMYFCAPLRGGQETQYFGPGTRLLVL.

This chain links TRBV3-1 with TRBJ1-2; no clear D. CDR3 length equals 13 residues. Germline V gene data show CDR1 as LGHDT and CDR2 as YNNKEL (reference sequence). Trimming took 4 bases from V and 5 from J, leaving 11 bases between them. The CDR3 DNA reads TGTGCCAGCAGCCTAAGGACGGCTTATGGCTACACCTTC. Its translation is CASSLRTAYGYTF.

The chain links TRBV3-1 to TRBJ2-3, with D unclear. Trimming left V 1 base short and J 13 bases short, with 12 bases between. This CDR3 spans 12 amino acids. Germline V CDR1 and CDR2: LGHDT, YNNKEL (reference sequence). CDR3 sequence reads: CASSQALGIEYF. CDR3 nucleotide sequence: TGTGCCAGCAGCCAAGCACTGGGTATCGAGTATTTT.

Written as DNA, the CDR3 is TGTGCCACCAGCACTAGCGGGGGCCTACAAGAGACCCAGTACTTC. It yields the protein CATSTSGGLQETQYF. This chain connects TRBV15 to TRBJ2-5; 10 bases fit TRBD2. The CDR3 is 15 residues long. V lost 4 bases to trimming and J lost 2 bases; unmatched junction nucleotides: 4. Germline values: CDR1 LNHNV, CDR2 YYDKDF (reference sequence).

This chain links TRBV28 with TRBJ2-3; perhaps TRBD1 as D (5 bases). Germline V CDR1 and CDR2: MDHEN, SYDVKM. The V end was cut by 0 bases, the J end by 4 bases, with 8 bases between. The CDR3 spans 14 residues. The CDR3 loop reads CASSLWPGSDTQYF. DNA of the CDR3: TGTGCCAGCAGTTTATGGCCAGGGTCAGATACGCAGTATTTT.

The chain is built from TRBV6-1 and TRBJ2-5, with 11 bases matching TRBD1. The CDR3 is 16 residues long. Per germline, CDR1 MNHNS and CDR2 SASEGT. The V segment lost 1 base and the J segment 4 bases; nucleotides outside the gene matches: 5. The CDR3 reads CASSEGDRGRRETQYF. CDR3 DNA: TGTGCCAGCAGTGAAGGGGACAGGGGGAGGCGAGAGACCCAGTACTTC.

V is TRBV7-3 and J is TRBJ2-5; tentatively, D is TRBD2 (7 bases). The V end lost 4 bases, the J end lost 4 bases, and 16 bases lay between the germline ends. Germline-derived CDR1 and CDR2 are SGHTA and FQGTGA. The CDR3 contains 15 residues. The CDR3, as DNA: TGTGCCAGCAGCTCTACGGGGGGCGAGGGAGAGACCCAGTACTTC. Protein: CASSSTGGEGETQYF.

This chain connects TRBV28 to TRBJ2-2; D may be TRBD2 (5 bases). The CDR3 runs to 13 residues. The V and J ends lost 7 bases and 4 bases respectively, with 10 bases between them. CDR1 MDHEN and CDR2 SYDVKM come from the germline V gene. The CDR3 protein is CASTIEGTGELFF. The DNA of the CDR3 is TGTGCCAGCACAATCGAGGGCACCGGGGAGCTGTTTTTT.

The V call is TRBV7-2, the J call TRBJ1-6; D gene uncertain. Trimming took off 1 base at V and 8 bases at J, with 9 bases between the two ends. This CDR3 region has 14 residues. Germline CDR1 SGHTA, CDR2 FQGNSA. The CDR3: CASSLGGDYSPLHF. The CDR3 DNA reads as TGTGCCAGCAGCTTAGGCGGGGATTATTCACCCCTCCACTTT.

The chain recombines TRBV7-6 with TRBJ2-5; D may be TRBD1 or TRBD2 (6 bases each). Germline CDR1 SGHVS, CDR2 FNYEAQ. The CDR3 sequence is 14 residues long. Trimming shortened V by 5 bases and J by 5 bases, and 15 bases separated the two germline ends. The CDR3 region has the DNA TGTGCCAGCAGCCGGCCGGGGGCGTGGGAGACCCAGTACTTC. This gives the protein CASSRPGAWETQYF.